This TCR beta chain originates from a study of blood T cell repertoires in COVID-19. Germline assignment: CDR1 LNHDA and CDR2 SQIVND (reference sequence). This CDR3 comprises 15 residues. Between the trimmed V and J ends, which lost 5 bases and 4 bases, there was a span of 14 bases. Sequencing used immunoSEQ multiplex PCR; TCRdb keeps in-frame clones, though not all of them. The sample has 270,000 or so clones; about 91% are singletons. This receptor was obtained from a middle-aged man who had been exposed to COVID-19. Sequenced: PBMCs or T cells enriched from blood (not recorded which). V usage is TRBV19 and J usage is TRBJ1-4; maybe TRBD1 (6 bases). CDR3 sequence (DNA): TGTGCCAGTAGTCAGGGGAGCAGCTTTAATGAAAAACTGTTTTTT. It is translated as CASSQGSSFNEKLFF.